These T cell receptor beta chains were read from a single sample in a study of blood T cell repertoires in COVID-19. Sequenced by immunoSEQ multiplex PCR; TCRdb stores in-frame clones only, minus some. The sample lists 80,000 or so clones, 86% seen once, with 1.5% to 2.5% in the top ten. Sequencing was done on a sample of peripheral blood. These receptor sequences come from a woman in her sixties or seventies with acute or convalescent COVID-19. Both conserved end residues are part of each CDR3. Each record gives: D gene, V gene, CDR3 protein. D genes are given only for firm matches.

d_gene: TRBD2; v_gene: TRBV5-1; CDR3aa: CASSLAGDGTDTQYF
d_gene: NA; v_gene: TRBV6-5; CDR3aa: CASSYGLSYGYTF
d_gene: TRBD2; v_gene: TRBV5-1; CDR3aa: CVSKASGPQETQYF
d_gene: NA; v_gene: TRBV19; CDR3aa: CASSSGWGDTQYF
d_gene: TRBD1; v_gene: TRBV5-1; CDR3aa: CASSLDQTGGNQPQHF
d_gene: TRBD1; v_gene: TRBV18; CDR3aa: CASSLAWTGSHTGELFF
d_gene: NA; v_gene: TRBV4-3; CDR3aa: CASSQEGRNTEAFF
d_gene: TRBD1; v_gene: TRBV14; CDR3aa: CASSHKQGFEQYF
d_gene: TRBD1; v_gene: TRBV7-2; CDR3aa: CASSFRTGRADTQYF
d_gene: NA; v_gene: TRBV19; CDR3aa: CASSIDPRRGEQFF
d_gene: TRBD2; v_gene: TRBV9; CDR3aa: CASSVGLAGGEQFF
d_gene: TRBD2; v_gene: TRBV28; CDR3aa: CASSFSWEGKNIQYF
d_gene: TRBD1; v_gene: TRBV3-1/TRBV3-2; CDR3aa: CASSQAHEGANTEAFF
d_gene: TRBD2; v_gene: TRBV9; CDR3aa: CASRPDLAGGYNEQFF
d_gene: TRBD1; v_gene: TRBV19; CDR3aa: CASSRQGGYNQPQHF
d_gene: TRBD1; v_gene: TRBV30; CDR3aa: CAWSSQGGAEAFF
d_gene: NA; v_gene: TRBV4-3; CDR3aa: CASSQDLRARYGAEAFF
d_gene: NA; v_gene: TRBV5-5; CDR3aa: CASSLGQQNPYQPQHF
d_gene: TRBD1; v_gene: TRBV5-5; CDR3aa: CASSQGGGTTNYGYTF
d_gene: NA; v_gene: TRBV29-1; CDR3aa: CSVSDWDYGYTF
d_gene: NA; v_gene: TRBV30; CDR3aa: CAWRNSGRTGELFF
d_gene: NA; v_gene: TRBV12-3/TRBV12-4; CDR3aa: CASSSTVGYTF
d_gene: NA; v_gene: TRBV19; CDR3aa: CASSMKVNSPGEQFF
d_gene: NA; v_gene: TRBV19; CDR3aa: CASSRWITPGNEQFF
d_gene: TRBD1; v_gene: TRBV5-1; CDR3aa: CASSLVGGTGREQYF
d_gene: NA; v_gene: TRBV18; CDR3aa: CASASPEGTGELFF
d_gene: NA; v_gene: TRBV11-2; CDR3aa: CASSFNSQGQETQYF
d_gene: TRBD1; v_gene: TRBV5-1; CDR3aa: CASKSSPGTGGLDTQYF
d_gene: TRBD1; v_gene: TRBV19; CDR3aa: CASSMPTGRNTGELFF
d_gene: NA; v_gene: TRBV7-3; CDR3aa: CASSPYGTPNTGELFF
d_gene: NA; v_gene: TRBV12-1; CDR3aa: CASSFEETSRVFNEQFF
d_gene: NA; v_gene: TRBV18; CDR3aa: CASSPIKGGGGNEQFF
d_gene: NA; v_gene: TRBV7-9; CDR3aa: CASINQPPGRSPQETQYF
d_gene: NA; v_gene: TRBV27; CDR3aa: CASMSRETSYEQYF
d_gene: NA; v_gene: TRBV3-1/TRBV3-2; CDR3aa: CARTGRSSYEQYF
d_gene: NA; v_gene: TRBV7-9; CDR3aa: CASSRNRALNPIYEQYF
d_gene: NA; v_gene: TRBV24-1; CDR3aa: CATSDFRVGTGELFF
d_gene: NA; v_gene: TRBV14; CDR3aa: CASSPPGTGNTIYF
d_gene: NA; v_gene: TRBV7-2; CDR3aa: CASSLQRIRGNYEQYF
d_gene: NA; v_gene: TRBV30; CDR3aa: CAWSVQYYGYTF
d_gene: NA; v_gene: TRBV28; CDR3aa: CASSRGQIYWRNEKLFF
d_gene: TRBD1; v_gene: TRBV10-3; CDR3aa: CAISEAGQNFHQPQHF
d_gene: NA; v_gene: TRBV5-1; CDR3aa: CASSTGLFENTEAFF
d_gene: TRBD1; v_gene: TRBV14; CDR3aa: CASSFYDRATEAFF
d_gene: NA; v_gene: TRBV3-1/TRBV3-2; CDR3aa: CASSRGVEGDQPQHF
d_gene: NA; v_gene: TRBV24-1; CDR3aa: CATSDPRGPRTQYF
d_gene: NA; v_gene: TRBV13; CDR3aa: CASRGLARPSNSYEQYF
d_gene: TRBD1; v_gene: TRBV28; CDR3aa: CASRVEGATEAFF
d_gene: TRBD1; v_gene: TRBV25-1; CDR3aa: CASRNRGSSPLHF
d_gene: NA; v_gene: TRBV27; CDR3aa: CASRDRTPPYEQYF
d_gene: NA; v_gene: TRBV3-1/TRBV3-2; CDR3aa: CASSPRPGGVTGELFF
d_gene: TRBD1; v_gene: TRBV27; CDR3aa: CASSFAGTGVDEQFF
d_gene: TRBD2; v_gene: TRBV2; CDR3aa: CASRRASGGAHEQFF
d_gene: NA; v_gene: TRBV29-1; CDR3aa: CSVRDTADEKLFF